Sequencing of this T cell receptor beta chain was carried out in a study of cytomegalovirus exposure and HLA in healthy donors. Findings of the study overall: Overall, under 200 TCR beta chains were annotated as cytomegalovirus-associated. There were a few CMV-associated chains whose specificity for CMV antigens was confirmed in vitro.

A remark on this clone: Antigen unknown.

PCR was performed using 60 Vbeta and 13 Jbeta primers. In the original processing: A later analysis tallied about 80 million unique TCR beta chains, around 11 million of them shared. Using immunoSEQ multiplex PCR, the repertoire was profiled, and TCRdb retains in-frame clones only, with some absent. That table supplies the V and J calls and clone size; D and trimming were determined from the DNA. The sample holds roughly 190,000 clones, approximately 9.5% seen once. Deletions cut 0 bases from V and 4 bases from J, with 16 bases between. Germline assignment: CDR1 SGDLS and CDR2 YYNGEE. The CDR3 length is 16 residues.

The TCR originated in a woman aged 25 to 39 in good health and CMV-seropositive. What was sequenced was PBMCs. The chain combines TRBV9 with TRBJ1-2; D is uncertain. CDR3 loop: CASSVEVGTAPYGYTF. The CDR3 region has the DNA TGTGCCAGCAGCGTAGAGGTGGGTACAGCCCCCTATGGCTACACCTTC.